The TCR beta chain under discussion was sequenced for a study of cytomegalovirus exposure and HLA in healthy donors. In this sample, this clone turned up a few times. Its target is not known. Points from the study as a whole: Researchers reportedly found TCR beta sequences accurately predicted most subjects' HLA-A and HLA-B alleles. Data from an earlier analysis indicated that most TCR beta V segments were productive either about 87% or about 30% of the time. Most CMV-associated TCR beta chains were later found to appear HLA-restricted. Relative to equally common others, HLA-associated TCR beta chains showed greater clonal expansion in a later analysis.

With 60 Vbeta and 13 Jbeta primers, the PCR was carried out. The data were produced by immunoSEQ multiplex PCR, yet TCRdb's version contains in-frame clones alone and is incomplete. The sample has roughly 200,000 clones, more than 9.5% seen once; the top ten hold approximately 7.8%. There are 13 residues in the CDR3. The V gene's germline CDR1 is GTSNPN and CDR2 SVGIG (reference sequence). The V and J ends lost 1 base and 12 bases respectively, with 16 bases between them. This TCR derives from a man between 45 and 60 years old in good health and CMV-seropositive. The chain joins TRBV30 to TRBJ2-1; maybe TRBD1 (5 bases). The material sequenced was PBMCs. The CDR3: CAWSDGHTMGQFF. The CDR3 region has the DNA TGTGCCTGGAGTGACGGACATACTATGGGGCAGTTCTTC.